This T cell receptor (beta chain) was captured in a study of blood T cell repertoires in COVID-19. Per the germline V gene, CDR1 is MDHEN and CDR2 is SYDVKM. V was shortened by 6 bases and J by 1 base, with 9 bases between the two germline ends. The CDR3 is 13 amino acids. Study processing details: Amplification with reference gene primers provided the estimates of nucleated cell counts. Sequencing used immunoSEQ multiplex PCR; TCRdb keeps in-frame clones, though not all of them. That table gives V, J and clone size, and the DNA gave D and trimming. The sample records 170,000 or so clones, more than 70% being singletons. Those enrolled, adults aged 18 to 89 years, came from 25 or so US areas.

The clonotype comes from a man in his forties or fifties who had recovered from COVID-19. The chain joins TRBV28 to TRBJ1-2; D unclear. What was sequenced was PBMCs or T cells enriched from blood (not recorded which). The DNA of the CDR3 is TGTGCCAGCAGACGACACGTTAACTATGGCTACACCTTC. This gives the protein CASRRHVNYGYTF.